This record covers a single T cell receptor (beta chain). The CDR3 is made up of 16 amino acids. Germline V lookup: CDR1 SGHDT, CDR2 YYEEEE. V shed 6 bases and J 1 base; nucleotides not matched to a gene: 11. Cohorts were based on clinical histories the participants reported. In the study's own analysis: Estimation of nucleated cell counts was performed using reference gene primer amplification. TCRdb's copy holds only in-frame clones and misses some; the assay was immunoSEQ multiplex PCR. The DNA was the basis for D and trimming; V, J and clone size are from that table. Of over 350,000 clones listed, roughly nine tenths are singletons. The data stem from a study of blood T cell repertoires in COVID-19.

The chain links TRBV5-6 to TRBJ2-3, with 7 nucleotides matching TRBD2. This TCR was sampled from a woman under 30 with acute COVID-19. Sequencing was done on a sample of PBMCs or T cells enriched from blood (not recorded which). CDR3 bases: TGTGCCAGCAAGGATGGGGGGGTCTTCGGCACAGATACGCAGTATTTT. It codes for CASKDGGVFGTDTQYF.